The present T cell receptor (beta chain) was sequenced within a study of CD8+ T cells in alopecia areata. Reverse transcription of extracted RNA yielded cDNA, which provided the sequencing template. The method was immunoSEQ multiplex PCR; TCRdb's version includes in-frame clones alone and lacks a portion of them. The table has roughly 150,000 clones, about 50% seen once. The CDR3 length is 15 residues. The V gene end was trimmed by 4 bases and the J gene end by 5 bases; junction bases not matched to a gene: 4. Germline V gene sequence: CDR1 SGHTA, CDR2 FQGNSA. This clone has a handful of counts. The investigators collected lesional scalp punch biopsies and peripheral blood from alopecia areata patients.

The specimen was CD8+ T cells sorted from blood, collected at week 0. The clonotype originates from a human donor with alopecia areata. This chain joins TRBV7-2 and TRBJ1-5, with TRBD1 identical over 11 bases. The CDR3 sequence is CASSSDRGLDQPQHF. CDR3 sequence (DNA): TGTGCCAGCAGCTCGGACAGGGGGCTCGATCAGCCCCAGCATTTT.